This TCR beta chain originates from a study of blood T cell repertoires in COVID-19. The CDR3 loop spans 19 amino acids. Germline V CDR1 and CDR2: SGHVS, FNYEAQ. Trimming took 4 bases from V and 3 from J, leaving 28 bases between them. Per the study methods: Amplification of reference gene primers was used by the study to estimate nucleated cell counts. Clones were read by immunoSEQ multiplex PCR, and TCRdb kept only the in-frame ones, dropping some. V and J calls and clone size are those listed in that table; D and trimming were worked out from the DNA. This sample has approximately 300,000 clones, with over 85% found just once. Participant-reported clinical history was the basis for cohort assignment. Donors in Cohort 3 who had recovered were those with two negative PCRs, healthcare professional clearance, or resolution of their symptoms.

The chain links TRBV7-6 to TRBJ2-7, with D perhaps matching TRBD1 (6 bases). The receptor comes from a man between 60 and 75 years old who had recovered from COVID-19. Sequenced material: PBMCs or T cells enriched from blood (not recorded which). The CDR3 bases are TGTGCCAGCAGCTCGTACCCGGACAGATTCCGCCCTTTAGACTACGAGCAGTACTTC. Translation gives CASSSYPDRFRPLDYEQYF.